Shown below are 20 T cell receptor beta chains from a single sample sequenced in a study of blood T cell repertoires in COVID-19. The data were produced by immunoSEQ multiplex PCR, yet TCRdb's version contains in-frame clones alone and is incomplete. Altogether 57,000 or so clones are present, roughly 83% being singletons, with the ten largest covering approximately 15%. Material: peripheral blood. Receptors were obtained from a man between 65 and 79 years old with active COVID-19.

As concerns this clone: Other DNA sequences in the same sample also yield this CDR3. The chain carries TRBV5-8 and TRBJ2-1; TRBD1 agrees at 7 bases. Losses at the gene ends were 0 bases for V and 3 bases for J; bases not matched to a gene: 3. CDR3 size: 15 residues. Germline CDR1 reads SGHTS; CDR2 reads YDEGEE. In nucleotides, the CDR3 is TGTGCCAGCAGCTTGGCGGCAGGGGGCTACAATGAGCAGTTCTTC. Its protein product is CASSLAAGGYNEQFF.

This clone was seen more than once but under ten times. The rearrangement uses TRBV7-2 and TRBJ2-1; 7 bases map to TRBD2. V was clipped by 1 base and J by 12 bases; unmatched bases: 3. The CDR3 totals 12 residues. Germline V gene lookup returns CDR1 SGHTA and CDR2 FQGNSA. The CDR3 loop is CASSLERDGQFF. CDR3 nucleotides: TGTGCCAGCAGCTTAGAGCGGGATGGGCAGTTCTTC.

This clone was recorded many times. V gene TRBV2 combines with J gene TRBJ2-1, with TRBD2 matching over 7 bases. Germline CDR1 and CDR2: SNHLY and FYNNEI. The CDR3 has 15 residues. With V trimmed by 5 bases and J by 0 bases, 4 bases remained unmatched. For the CDR3, the DNA is TGTGCCAGCAGTCCACTAGCGAACTCCTACAATGAGCAGTTCTTC. This codes for CASSPLANSYNEQFF.

The chain is built from TRBV11-2 and TRBJ1-3; D possibly corresponds to TRBD1 (5 bases). The CDR3 runs to 15 residues. The ends were cut back, 3 bases at V and 0 bases at J, with 9 bases in the middle. The V gene's germline CDR1 is SGHAT and CDR2 FQNNGV. The CDR3 region is CASSFGAPSGNTIYF. The CDR3, as DNA: TGTGCCAGCAGCTTTGGGGCCCCCTCTGGAAACACCATATATTTT.

This chain links TRBV9 with TRBJ2-7; TRBD1 matches at 10 bases. The junction had 7 bases not matched to a gene; V was cut back by 3 bases and J by 7 bases. The CDR3 consists of 14 residues. Germline assignment: CDR1 SGDLS and CDR2 YYNGEE. In DNA, the CDR3 is TGTGCCAGCAGCGGGCGGGACAGGGGTTTTGAGCAGTACTTC. This translates into CASSGRDRGFEQYF.

This clone was picked up a small number of times. The chain uses TRBV19 and TRBJ2-2; 10 nucleotides align to TRBD1. This CDR3 is 16 amino acids long. CDR1 is LNHDA, CDR2 SQIVND, per germline (reference sequence). The J segment lost 0 bases and the V segment lost 10 bases, leaving 8 bases of the junction unmatched. CDR3 region: CANKGTGATNTGELFF. For the CDR3, the DNA is TGTGCCAATAAGGGGACAGGGGCCACGAACACCGGGGAGCTGTTTTTT.

This chain uses TRBV5-1 with TRBJ1-2; 9 bases align to TRBD1. The CDR3 spans 16 residues. Germline V gives CDR1 SGHRS, CDR2 YFSETQ. Trimming at V came to 4 bases and at J to 4 bases, leaving 11 bases not matched to a gene. For the CDR3, the DNA is TGCGCCAGCAGCCCCGGGACAGGGCATGTCCTCTATGGCTACACCTTC. This encodes CASSPGTGHVLYGYTF.

This clone was counted only a few times. This chain links TRBV5-1 with TRBJ1-3; no reliable D call. V gave up 5 bases and J gave up 4 bases, with 13 bases separating them. CDR1 is SGHRS and CDR2 is YFSETQ in the germline V gene. This CDR3 contains 14 residues. CDR3 DNA: TGCGCCAGCAGGCCCGGTCCCCGGGGAAACACCATATATTTT. Residues: CASRPGPRGNTIYF.

The V and J genes are TRBV6-5 and TRBJ1-2; TRBD1 aligns across 9 bases. The trim removed 6 bases at V and 6 bases at J, leaving 5 bases unmatched. This CDR3 spans 13 amino acids. Per germline, CDR1 MNHEY and CDR2 SVGAGI. In DNA form, the CDR3 reads TGTGCCAGCAGCGACACAGGGGGCAATGGCTACACCTTC. Amino acids: CASSDTGGNGYTF.

The chain joins TRBV19 to TRBJ1-5, with D unclear. Germline CDR1 LNHDA, CDR2 SQIVND (reference sequence). The CDR3 extends over 14 amino acids. Trimming removed 2 bases from V and 0 bases from J, with 5 bases in between. The CDR3 DNA is TGTGCCAGTAGTATACCGGGTAGCAATCAGCCCCAGCATTTT. It specifies CASSIPGSNQPQHF.

The chain combines TRBV5-1 with TRBJ1-2; TRBD1 aligns across 9 bases. Germline V gene lookup returns CDR1 SGHRS and CDR2 YFSETQ. V dropped 4 bases and J dropped 4; count of bases not matched to a gene: 5. The CDR3 has 14 residues. The CDR3 spells CASSEPGQGYGYTF. CDR3 coding DNA: TGCGCCAGCAGCGAGCCGGGACAGGGCTATGGCTACACCTTC.

The rearrangement joins TRBV19 to TRBJ1-2; 7 bases are a match to TRBD1. The CDR3 sequence is 15 residues long. Germline trimming cut 5 bases from V and 4 bases from J; bases unmatched to any gene: 10. CDR1 LNHDA and CDR2 SQIVND come from the germline V gene (reference sequence). DNA for the CDR3: TGTGCCAGTAGTGACCGACAGGGACCTTCCTATGGCTACACCTTC. Its translation is CASSDRQGPSYGYTF. The variable domain in full, with the rest retrieved from reference TRBV19 and TRBJ1-2, is DGGITQSPKYLFRKEGQNVTLSCEQNLNHDAMYWYRQDPGQGLRLIYYSQIVNDFQKGDIAEGYSVSREKKESFPLTVTSAQKNPTAFYLCASSDRQGPSYGYTFGSGTRLTVV.

The chain employs TRBV6-5 and TRBJ2-5; 8 bases are a match to TRBD2. The germline CDR1 and CDR2 sequences are MNHEY and SVGAGI. CDR3 length: 13 amino acids. V shed 7 bases, J shed 5 bases, and the junction held 6 bases outside the gene matches. DNA for the CDR3: TGTGCCAGCACGATAAGCGGGAGTGAGACCCAGTACTTC. Translation gives CASTISGSETQYF.

V gene TRBV7-3 combines with J gene TRBJ1-2; TRBD1 aligns across 7 bases. The CDR3 loop spans 13 amino acids. CDR1 is SGHTA and CDR2 is FQGTGA in the germline V gene. The V segment lost 5 bases and the J segment 2 bases; nucleotides outside the gene matches: 2. For the CDR3, the DNA is TGTGCCAGCAGCCCGGGACAGAACTATGGCTACACCTTC. Amino acid sequence: CASSPGQNYGYTF.

This clone appeared a few times. The same CDR3 is also encoded by other DNA sequences in this sample. V is TRBV7-3 and J is TRBJ2-2, with D perhaps TRBD2 (7 bases). From germline, CDR1 is SGHTA and CDR2 FQGTGA. This CDR3 is 14 amino acids long. Deletions cut 5 bases from V and 6 bases from J, with 13 bases between. The CDR3 DNA follows: TGTGCCAGCAGCCTAATGGGGGGGCCCGGGGAGCTGTTTTTT. Protein sequence: CASSLMGGPGELFF.

This chain connects TRBV9 to TRBJ2-5; 9 bases fit TRBD2. Losses at the gene ends were 0 bases for V and 5 bases for J; bases not matched to a gene: 8. From germline, CDR1 is SGDLS and CDR2 YYNGEE. CDR3 length equals 16 residues. The CDR3 here is CASSVGLAGVDETQYF. The CDR3 bases are TGTGCCAGCAGCGTAGGGTTAGCGGGAGTGGATGAGACCCAGTACTTC.

The J gene is TRBJ2-5, the V gene TRBV5-8; D is unresolved. Per germline, CDR1 SGHTS and CDR2 YDEGEE. Between the trimmed V and J ends, which lost 5 bases and 6 bases, there was a span of 17 bases. The length of the CDR3 is 14 residues. The CDR3 nucleotides read TGTGCCAGCAGATCAGGAATAACGAGCAAGACCCAGTACTTC. As protein: CASRSGITSKTQYF. The variable domain in full, completed from reference TRBV5-8 and TRBJ2-5, reads EAGVTQSPTHLIKTRGQQATLRCSPISGHTSVYWYQQALGLGLQFLLWYDEGEERNRGNFPPRFSGRQFPNYSSELNVNALELEDSALYLCASRSGITSKTQYFGPGTRLLVL.

The chain joins TRBV7-9 to TRBJ2-7; D unresolved. CDR1 and CDR2 (germline): SEHNR, FQNEAQ (reference sequence). V shed 1 base and J shed 4 bases, with 5 bases lying between them. The CDR3 is 12 amino acids. The CDR3 sequence is CASSLVGYEQYF. In nucleotides, the CDR3 is TGTGCCAGCAGCTTAGTCGGGTACGAGCAGTACTTC.

This clone was observed a handful of times. V gene TRBV11-3 combines with J gene TRBJ2-2; D is ambiguous. The CDR3 contains 14 residues. Deletions cut 2 bases from V and 1 base from J, with 5 bases between. The V gene's germline CDR1 is SGHNT and CDR2 YENEEA. This CDR3 is CASSLFRNTGELFF. DNA of the CDR3: TGTGCCAGCAGCTTATTCAGGAACACCGGGGAGCTGTTTTTT.

This sequence joins TRBV18 and TRBJ2-2; 9 bases are a match to TRBD1. The germline V gene encodes CDR1 KGHSH and CDR2 LQKENI. V lost 4 bases, J lost 4 bases, and 10 bases stayed unmatched. This CDR3 has 17 amino acids. The CDR3 DNA follows: TGTGCCAGCTCACTTTACCGGGACAGGGCCCTCACCGGGGAGCTGTTTTTT. Translated, it gives CASSLYRDRALTGELFF.